Here is one TCR beta chain with its context. Its antigen remains unidentified. This CDR3 has 17 amino acids. Germline V gives CDR1 MNHEY, CDR2 SVGEGT. V was trimmed by 2 bases and J by 0 bases, leaving 11 bases between them. This sample was taken from a study of response to subunit inactivated influenza vaccine. Study-level findings and limits: With each seasonal influenza vaccination, the authors suggested, few new T cells are recruited.

TCRdb fed the RT-PCR reads into MiXCR, producing one record per CDR3 protein. The repertoire holds roughly 670,000 distinct CDR3 sequences, with about 14% as singletons. The material was PBMCs from blood, obtained roughly 15 days before vaccination. J is TRBJ2-6 and V is TRBV6-2 or TRBV6-3; D is possibly TRBD2 (6 bases). The sequence was obtained from a man in his fifties who received an inactivated influenza vaccine. In DNA, the CDR3 is TGTGCCAGCAGTTACGGCGGAGGGAGCTCTGGGGCCAACGTCCTGACTTTC. Translating it yields CASSYGGGSSGANVLTF.